The entry below gives a single TCR beta chain sequence along with its context. Its antigen is as yet unknown. The record originates from a study of T cell repertoires in cytomegalovirus infection. The overall study: Public TCR beta signatures were indicative of both CMV infection and a matching HLA type.

TCRdb analysed the reads with MiXCR anew, one entry per CDR3 protein. The top ten hold over 11% of the sample, which has approximately 910,000 distinct CDR3 sequences, 30% to 40% seen once. The CDR3 is made up of 15 amino acids. The trim removed 2 bases at V and 2 bases at J, leaving 4 bases unmatched. Germline assignment: CDR1 MNHGY and CDR2 SAAAGT. The genes are TRBV6-8 and TRBJ1-1; TRBD1 agrees at 8 bases. The receptor's source is a human donor in good health (CMV status not recorded). Some clones in this sample may be carry-over from other donors' samples. The sequenced sample was cultured CD8+ T cells from PBMCs, obtained from culture after CMV antigen stimulation. The CDR3 spells CASSYLDRDNTEAFF. The CDR3 DNA sequence: TGTGCCAGCAGTTACCTGGACAGGGATAACACTGAAGCTTTCTTT.